This T cell receptor (beta chain) was obtained from a study of cytomegalovirus exposure and HLA in healthy donors. Germline V CDR1 and CDR2: ENHRY, SYGVKD. V was clipped by 1 base and J by 4 bases, with 14 bases between them. This CDR3 contains 15 residues. A word on this clone: What it binds is not known.

Study-wide results and limits: Sequence variants that were highly shared formed a cluster that was likely a sequencing artifact.

All the people who gave samples were healthy bone marrow donors. This PCR relied on a set of 60 Vbeta primers and 13 Jbeta primers. Original analysis: In a later analysis, around 11 million of tens of millions of unique beta chains occurred in at least two donors. Repertoires were generated with immunoSEQ multiplex PCR, while TCRdb's copy carries only in-frame clones and drops some. V and J calls and clone size are copied from that table; D and trimming were computed from the DNA. The specimen's table records tens of thousands of clones. The material sequenced was PBMCs. This receptor was obtained from a man aged 35-49 years in good health and CMV-seronegative. The chain has TRBV10-3 and TRBJ2-7; D remains ambiguous. For the CDR3, the DNA is TGTGCCATCAGTGAGTATACTTCAAGCGAGTACGAGCAGTACTTC. Translating it yields CAISEYTSSEYEQYF.